This entry describes one TCR beta chain. As yet, its antigen is unknown. The PCR employed 60 Vbeta primers together with 13 Jbeta primers. Generated by immunoSEQ multiplex PCR, the TCRdb table keeps only in-frame clones and is missing some. The data show some 90,000 clones, with around 78% seen just once and 0.57% held by the top ten. The data belong to a study of cytomegalovirus exposure and HLA in healthy donors. This CDR3 has 14 residues. Germline CDR1 SGHTA, CDR2 FQGNSA. V was clipped by 5 bases and J by 0 bases, with 10 bases between them. Overall study findings and caveats: Later on, a genetic analysis was performed. It linked a missense variant in DCLRE1C with V- and J-gene trimming of TCR beta.

The clonotype was recovered from a young man in good health and CMV-seronegative. The material sequenced was PBMCs. This chain uses TRBV7-2 with TRBJ1-1, with D possibly matching TRBD1 (5 bases). CDR3 coding DNA: TGTGCCAGCAGCCTCGGGGGGATGAACACTGAAGCTTTCTTT. It encodes CASSLGGMNTEAFF.